These 3 T cell receptor beta chains originate from one sample sequenced in a study of identical twins. MiXCR, applied by TCRdb to the 5' RACE reads, yields one record per CDR3 protein. The data contain hundreds of thousands of distinct CDR3 sequences, 9% to 15% of them singletons. The same data also went into a second study, on yellow fever vaccine responses in identical twins.

Source material: PBMCs. The receptors here all came from a woman under 30 in good health.

The genes are TRBV20-1 and TRBJ2-3, with a possible D match to TRBD2 (6 bases). Germline V gene data show CDR1 as DFQATT and CDR2 as SNEGSKA (reference sequence). V was clipped by 3 bases and J by 2 bases, with 12 bases between them. This CDR3 is built from 14 residues. The CDR3 DNA follows: TGCAGTGCTAGCGGCGGGGCCCCCACAGATACGCAGTATTTT. This codes for CSASGGAPTDTQYF.

This clonotype showed up just a few times. The V call is TRBV7-3, the J call TRBJ2-1, with 9 bases aligning to TRBD1. There are 15 residues in the CDR3. CDR1 is SGHTA, CDR2 FQGTGA, per germline. Unmatched junction bases numbered 6, after V lost 5 bases and J lost 4 bases. In DNA form, the CDR3 reads TGTGCCAGCAGCCGGACAGGGGAGGGATACAATGAGCAGTTCTTC. Translating gives CASSRTGEGYNEQFF.

The rearrangement uses TRBV6-4 and TRBJ2-1, with TRBD2 matching 11 bases. With V trimmed by 4 bases and J by 5 bases, 7 bases remained unmatched. The CDR3 length is 16 residues. CDR1 and CDR2 (germline): MRHNA, SNTAGT. The CDR3 coding sequence is TGTGCCAGCAGTGCCCGACTAGCGGGGCCTAACAATGAGCAGTTCTTC. Translated: CASSARLAGPNNEQFF.